The 19 T cell receptor beta chains below come from one sample, sequenced in a study of blood T cell repertoires in COVID-19. The protocol was immunoSEQ multiplex PCR, while the TCRdb copy is restricted to in-frame clones and leaves out a portion. The sample contains 350,000 to 450,000 clones, around 84% of which appear only once. Sequencing used peripheral blood. The source is a human donor in a cohort sampled during active COVID-19.

The chain carries TRBV2 and TRBJ1-4, with 9 bases fitting TRBD1. J was trimmed by 8 bases and V by 7 bases; bases with no gene match: 8. The CDR3 has 14 amino acids. Per germline, CDR1 SNHLY and CDR2 FYNNEI. The CDR3 here is CASKVTGGEEKLFF. CDR3 nucleotides: TGTGCCAGCAAAGTGACAGGGGGTGAGGAAAAACTGTTTTTT.

The sample holds a few counts of this clone. The V and J genes are TRBV27 and TRBJ1-4, with D tentatively TRBD1 (5 bases). Germline CDR1 reads MNHEY; CDR2 reads SMNVEV (reference sequence). The CDR3 contains 15 residues. Deletions cut 3 bases from V and 6 bases from J, with 14 bases between. This CDR3 reads CASSLTVRGDEKLFF. DNA of the CDR3: TGTGCCAGCAGTTTGACTGTCCGGGGGGATGAAAAACTGTTTTTT.

The rearrangement uses TRBV5-1 and TRBJ2-7; 7 bases match TRBD2. Per the germline V gene, CDR1 is SGHRS and CDR2 is YFSETQ. After removal of 4 bases from V and 4 bases from J, the junction contained 8 bases not matched to a gene. CDR3 size: 14 residues. The CDR3 reads CASSRGEGWYEQYF. The CDR3 nucleotides are TGCGCCAGCAGCCGAGGGGAGGGGTGGTACGAGCAGTACTTC.

The chain combines TRBV7-3 with TRBJ2-3; 7 nucleotides agree with TRBD1. Unmatched junction bases numbered 11, after V lost 5 bases and J lost 6 bases. The length of the CDR3 is 15 residues. Germline V gene data show CDR1 as SGHTA and CDR2 as FQGTGA. The CDR3 nucleotides read TGTGCCAGCAGCCTACGGACAGGCCCCGGGGATACGCAGTATTTT. Translation: CASSLRTGPGDTQYF.

The rearrangement uses TRBV30 and TRBJ1-2; maybe TRBD1 (5 bases). The CDR3 consists of 13 residues. V was trimmed by 4 bases and J by 9 bases, leaving 18 bases between them. Germline CDR1 reads GTSNPN; CDR2 reads SVGIG (reference sequence). CDR3 amino acids: CAWTKNPGLSYTF. Written as DNA, the CDR3 is TGTGCCTGGACCAAGAACCCAGGGTTGAGCTACACCTTC.

The gene calls are TRBV19 and TRBJ1-6; tentative D call: TRBD1 (6 bases). From germline, CDR1 is LNHDA and CDR2 SQIVND (reference sequence). The CDR3 runs to 16 residues. V was clipped by 5 bases and J by 7 bases, with 18 bases between them. The CDR3 DNA sequence: TGTGCCAGTAGTCCGCTACCGGGACAAACGAATTCACCCCTCCACTTT. It codes for CASSPLPGQTNSPLHF.

The chain combines TRBV19 with TRBJ1-1, with no clear D. This CDR3 is 14 amino acids long. From germline, CDR1 is LNHDA and CDR2 SQIVND (reference sequence). V was clipped by 3 bases and J by 1 base, with 9 bases between them. The CDR3 is CASSIWAPNTEAFF. DNA of the CDR3: TGTGCCAGTAGTATTTGGGCTCCGAACACTGAAGCTTTCTTT.

The DNA of the CDR3 is TGCGCCAGCAGCACCCGCCAACCTCGGGATGAGCAGTTCTTC. Protein: CASSTRQPRDEQFF. This sequence joins TRBV5-1 and TRBJ2-1; D gene ambiguous. V lost 4 bases and J lost 8, with 16 bases in between. This CDR3 contains 14 residues. Germline V CDR1 and CDR2: SGHRS, YFSETQ.

This sequence joins TRBV7-6 and TRBJ1-2; D is unresolved. CDR3 size: 13 residues. In germline, CDR1 is SGHVS, CDR2 FNYEAQ. With 6 bases removed from V and 2 bases from J, the gap between germline ends came to 10 bases. The CDR3 is CASRPGGNYGYTF. In DNA form, the CDR3 reads TGTGCCAGCAGGCCCGGCGGGAACTATGGCTACACCTTC. Full variable domain (remainder filled in from reference TRBV7-6 and TRBJ1-2): GAGVSQSPRYKVTKRGQDVALRCDPISGHVSLYWYRQALGQGPEFLTYFNYEAQQDKSGLPNDRFSAERPEGSISTLTIQRTEQRDSAMYRCASRPGGNYGYTFGSGTRLTVV.

The V and J genes are TRBV10-3 and TRBJ2-3, with 8 bases fitting TRBD2. The length of the CDR3 is 15 residues. The germline V gene has CDR1 ENHRY and CDR2 SYGVKD. After removal of 10 bases from V and 0 bases from J, the junction contained 9 bases not matched to a gene. The CDR3 nucleotides are TGTGCCACAGTACTTAGCGGGACTAGCACAGATACGCAGTATTTT. Its protein is CATVLSGTSTDTQYF.

A single count supports this clone. The chain employs TRBV10-2 and TRBJ2-1; 10 bases are a match to TRBD2. Germline values: CDR1 WSHSY, CDR2 SAAADI. J gave up 4 bases and V 8 bases, and 8 bases lay outside the gene matches. The CDR3 is made up of 15 amino acids. The CDR3 region has the DNA TGCGCCAGCGACCTTAGCGGGGGGAATTACAATGAGCAGTTCTTC. The encoded protein is CASDLSGGNYNEQFF.

The chain links TRBV7-2 to TRBJ2-7; 9 nucleotides align to TRBD1. After removal of 6 bases from V and 3 bases from J, the junction contained 6 bases not matched to a gene. In germline, CDR1 is SGHTA, CDR2 FQGNSA. The CDR3 runs to 14 residues. The DNA of the CDR3 is TGTGCCAGCAGTAACCGGGACAGGGTCTACGAGCAGTACTTC. This gives the protein CASSNRDRVYEQYF.

The chain employs TRBV19 and TRBJ1-4; 10 bases map to TRBD1. J gave up 5 bases and V 8 bases, and 5 bases lay outside the gene matches. Per germline, CDR1 LNHDA and CDR2 SQIVND (reference sequence). The CDR3 is 14 residues long. Written as DNA, the CDR3 is TGTGCCAGTCGCGACAGGGGGCAGAATGAAAAACTGTTTTTT. Translating gives CASRDRGQNEKLFF.

The V gene is TRBV6-5, the J gene TRBJ2-7; D uncertain. V lost 7 bases and J lost 3, with 19 bases in between. The germline V gene encodes CDR1 MNHEY and CDR2 SVGAGI. This CDR3 comprises 15 residues. The CDR3 protein is CASKYAALVNYEQYF. DNA for the CDR3: TGTGCCAGCAAGTACGCGGCCTTAGTTAACTACGAGCAGTACTTC.

The V gene is TRBV7-8, the J gene TRBJ1-2, with 7 bases lining up with TRBD1. Looked up from germline, CDR1 is SGHVS and CDR2 is FQNEAQ. The CDR3 has 15 amino acids. After removal of 1 base from V and 4 bases from J, the junction contained 6 bases not matched to a gene. CDR3 nucleotides: TGTGCCAGCAGCTTAGTCCGAGGGGGCCCCTATGGCTACACCTTC. Translating gives CASSLVRGGPYGYTF.

V gene TRBV9 combines with J gene TRBJ1-4, with D maybe TRBD1 (6 bases). The CDR3 loop spans 16 amino acids. The germline gives CDR1 SGDLS, CDR2 YYNGEE. The ends were cut back, 2 bases at V and 7 bases at J, with 18 bases in the middle. The CDR3 DNA reads TGTGCCAGCAGCGTGGGGGTGTGGACAGCCGGTGAAAAACTGTTTTTT. Translated: CASSVGVWTAGEKLFF.

The chain links TRBV2 to TRBJ2-1; 10 bases match TRBD1. Per the germline V gene, CDR1 is SNHLY and CDR2 is FYNNEI. Germline trimming cut 3 bases from V and 7 bases from J; bases unmatched to any gene: 6. The CDR3 covers 15 residues. In DNA, the CDR3 is TGTGCCAGCAGTGACCCCACGGACAGGGGGAATGAGCAGTTCTTC. The encoded protein is CASSDPTDRGNEQFF.

The chain couples TRBV2 to TRBJ2-7, with D possibly matching TRBD1 (6 bases). The germline V and J ends were trimmed by 5 bases and 0 bases, with 14 bases remaining between them. The CDR3 has 15 residues. Germline-derived CDR1 and CDR2 are SNHLY and FYNNEI. This chain's CDR3 is CASSPRTARSYEQYF. CDR3 coding DNA: TGTGCCAGCAGTCCCAGGACAGCCCGCTCCTACGAGCAGTACTTC.

This clone was seen a single time. V usage is TRBV5-6 and J usage is TRBJ2-5, with D tentatively TRBD1 (6 bases). V gave up 4 bases and J gave up 5 bases, with 21 bases separating them. Germline V gene data show CDR1 as SGHDT and CDR2 as YYEEEE. The CDR3 is made up of 16 amino acids. The CDR3 spells CASSGLPLGGAETQYF. DNA for the CDR3: TGTGCCAGCAGCGGACTCCCACTAGGGGGTGCGGAGACCCAGTACTTC. Together with reference TRBV5-6 and TRBJ2-5, the CDR3 gives the full variable domain: DAGVTQSPTHLIKTRGQQVTLRCSPKSGHDTVSWYQQALGQGPQFIFQYYEEEERQRGNFPDRFSGHQFPNYSSELNVNALLLGDSALYLCASSGLPLGGAETQYFGPGTRLLVL.